Below, 8 T cell receptor beta chains from the same sample are listed, as sequenced in a study of blood T cell repertoires in COVID-19. This table comes from immunoSEQ multiplex PCR, and its TCRdb copy is limited to in-frame clones, with some not included. The table records approximately 59,000 clones, about 90% of them present only once. Source material: peripheral blood. The source of these receptors is a human donor in a cohort sampled during active COVID-19.

DNA of the CDR3: TGTGCCAGCAGCGGGGGGACAGGTCTAGGCTTTCACGAGCAGTACTTC. This gives the protein CASSGGTGLGFHEQYF. This rearrangement joins TRBV9 to TRBJ2-7; 8 bases fit TRBD1. From germline, CDR1 is SGDLS and CDR2 YYNGEE. The ends lost 3 bases at V and 5 bases at J; junction bases unmatched: 13. The CDR3 consists of 16 residues.

The chain has TRBV7-2 and TRBJ2-5; 8 bases fit TRBD1. V gave up 3 bases and J gave up 5 bases; unmatched junction bases: 11. This CDR3 has 16 residues. The germline V gene has CDR1 SGHTA and CDR2 FQGNSA. The CDR3 region is CASSFPLQGDVETQYF. DNA of the CDR3: TGTGCCAGCAGCTTCCCCCTACAGGGGGACGTGGAGACCCAGTACTTC.

The CDR3 loop is CASSYSGLTLSPSPLHF. The CDR3 coding sequence is TGTGCCAGCAGTTACTCGGGACTGACGCTTTCACCTTCACCCCTCCACTTT. The chain has TRBV6-2 or TRBV6-3 and TRBJ1-6; D is possibly TRBD1 (5 bases). The V end was cut by 0 bases, the J end by 9 bases, with 18 bases between. This CDR3 has 17 residues. Germline V gene sequence: CDR1 MNHEY, CDR2 SVGEGT.

This sequence joins TRBV5-1 and TRBJ2-7; the match to TRBD1 covers 9 bases. Germline lookup yields CDR1 SGHRS and CDR2 YFSETQ. The CDR3 totals 16 residues. After removal of 0 bases from V and 4 bases from J, the junction contained 8 bases not matched to a gene. CDR3 loop: CASSLVDTGGGYEQYF. CDR3 in DNA: TGCGCCAGCAGCTTGGTAGACACAGGGGGCGGGTACGAGCAGTACTTC.

The rearrangement joins TRBV18 to TRBJ2-2; D is uncertain. This CDR3 region has 13 residues. Germline lookup yields CDR1 KGHSH and CDR2 LQKENI. With 3 bases removed from V and 8 bases from J, the gap between germline ends came to 10 bases. CDR3 DNA sequence: TGTGCCAGCTCACCGGATGCGGTAGGGGAGCTGTTTTTT. Translation gives CASSPDAVGELFF.

This rearrangement joins TRBV4-3 to TRBJ1-2; 7 bases are shared with TRBD1. Per germline, CDR1 LGHNA and CDR2 YSLEER. CDR3 length equals 16 residues. The V gene end was trimmed by 4 bases and the J gene end by 0 bases; junction bases not matched to a gene: 8. As DNA, the CDR3 is TGCGCCAGCAGCCGAGGAGGACAGGAAGCTAACTATGGCTACACCTTC. Amino acid sequence: CASSRGGQEANYGYTF.

This chain connects TRBV10-1 to TRBJ1-4; TRBD1 aligns across 7 bases. Unmatched junction bases numbered 14, after V lost 9 bases and J lost 7 bases. This CDR3 is built from 15 residues. Germline assignment: CDR1 WNHNN and CDR2 SYGVQD (reference sequence). DNA for the CDR3: TGCGCCAGTATTACAGGGGCTAGGGTGATTGAAAAACTGTTTTTT. Translation: CASITGARVIEKLFF.

This clone was recorded once. The chain has TRBV5-4 and TRBJ2-5; a possible D gene is TRBD2 (5 bases). The germline CDR1 and CDR2 sequences are SGHNT and YYREEE (reference sequence). The CDR3 sequence is 13 residues long. V was trimmed by 0 bases and J by 5 bases, leaving 8 bases between them. The CDR3 nucleotides are TGTGCCAGCAGCTTGGTCGGCGGGGAGACCCAGTACTTC. Translated: CASSLVGGETQYF.